A single sample gave rise to the 28 T cell receptor beta chains below, sequenced in a study of blood T cells in healthy people across ages. A second PCR, run for roughly 7 to 11 cycles, used a sample-barcoded 5' primer plus a J-beta primer mix. MiXCR was run by TCRdb on the 5' RACE reads, yielding one entry per CDR3 protein. Of about 1.6 million distinct CDR3 sequences listed, approximately 32% are singletons. Sequencing input: blood. All receptors come from a woman aged 30 to 39 in good health.

The genes are TRBV2 and TRBJ2-5; tentative D call: TRBD1 (5 bases). Germline-derived CDR1 and CDR2 are SNHLY and FYNNEI. Deletions cut 7 bases from V and 1 base from J, with 10 bases between. The CDR3 totals 13 residues. The CDR3 nucleotides are TGTGCCAGCAAAGGGGCAGCCCAAGAGACCCAGTACTTC. Amino acids: CASKGAAQETQYF.

V is TRBV24-1 and J is TRBJ2-2; the D is unclear. This CDR3 contains 14 residues. Germline CDR1 and CDR2: KGHDR and SFDVKD. V gave up 0 bases and J gave up 5 bases, with 6 bases separating them. CDR3 sequence reads: CATSDLAVTGELFF. CDR3 in DNA: TGTGCCACCAGTGATTTGGCCGTAACCGGGGAGCTGTTTTTT.

This clonotype appeared a few times. The gene calls are TRBV7-9 and TRBJ2-7, with 9 nucleotides matching TRBD1. Germline CDR1 and CDR2: SEHNR and FQNEAQ (reference sequence). The V and J ends lost 6 bases and 7 bases, in that order; junction bases with no gene match: 10. The CDR3 loop spans 14 amino acids. CDR3: CASSRGQGGKEQYF. The CDR3 DNA is TGTGCCAGCAGTCGGGGACAGGGAGGAAAGGAGCAGTACTTC.

The count of this clonotype is one. In nucleotides, the CDR3 is TGTGCCAGCAGCCAAGTAGGAGCGGTCGGGGAGCTGTTTTTT. This encodes CASSQVGAVGELFF. This chain joins TRBV3-1 and TRBJ2-2, with D possibly matching TRBD2 (5 bases). V dropped 1 base and J dropped 7 bases, with 10 bases sitting between them. The CDR3 contains 14 residues. CDR1 and CDR2 from the germline V gene are LGHDT and YNNKEL (reference sequence).

This clonotype was detected only a few times. The rearrangement links TRBV20-1 to TRBJ1-2, with D possibly TRBD1 on 5 matching bases. The V gene's germline CDR1 is DFQATT and CDR2 SNEGSKA (reference sequence). The CDR3 spans 14 residues. Between the trimmed V and J ends, which lost 3 bases and 0 bases, there was a span of 11 bases. In DNA, the CDR3 is TGCAGTGCTAGGGGCGGGACTTCTAACTATGGCTACACCTTC. This codes for CSARGGTSNYGYTF.

Details on this clonotype: Given a much more abundant clone one base away, this may be a read error. The J gene is TRBJ2-7, the V gene TRBV7-9, with D unresolved. Germline CDR1 and CDR2: SEHNR and FQNEAQ (reference sequence). The CDR3 is 14 amino acids. Trimming removed 6 bases from V and 0 bases from J, with 12 bases in between. CDR3 nucleotide sequence: TGTGCCAGCAGGTCTCAGGCCTACTCCTACGAGCAGTACTTC. Amino acid sequence: CASRSQAYSYEQYF. Drawing the rest from reference TRBV7-9 and TRBJ2-7, the complete variable domain is DTGVSQNPRHKITKRGQNVTFRCDPISEHNRLYWYRQTLGQGPEFLTYFQNEAQLEKSRLLSDRFSAERPKGSFSTLEIQRTEQGDSAMYLCASRSQAYSYEQYFGPGTRLTVT.

This clonotype was seen only a few times. The V call is TRBV6-1, the J call TRBJ1-1, with TRBD1 as a possible D gene (5 bases). Trimming pared 4 bases from V and 3 bases from J, leaving 15 bases between. Looked up from germline, CDR1 is MNHNS and CDR2 is SASEGT. This CDR3 contains 15 residues. The CDR3, as DNA: TGTGCCAGCAGTGTAGGTGGGGGATTCGACACTGAAGCTTTCTTT. Its translation is CASSVGGGFDTEAFF.

V gene TRBV9 combines with J gene TRBJ2-2; 7 bases match TRBD2. CDR3 length: 17 residues. Germline CDR1 is SGDLS and CDR2 is YYNGEE. J lost 4 bases, V lost 1 base, and 10 bases had no gene match. CDR3 sequence (DNA): TGTGCCAGCAGCGTATGGGACGGGAGGATTTTCACCGGGGAGCTGTTTTTT. As protein: CASSVWDGRIFTGELFF. The variable domain in full, completed from reference TRBV9 and TRBJ2-2, reads DSGVTQTPKHLITATGQRVTLRCSPRSGDLSVYWYQQSLDQGLQFLIQYYNGEERAKGNILERFSAQQFPDLHSELNLSSLELGDSALYFCASSVWDGRIFTGELFFGEGSRLTVL.

The chain has TRBV9 and TRBJ2-5, with 11 bases matching TRBD2. CDR3 length: 15 amino acids. Trimming cost V 2 bases and J 4 bases; bases outside gene matches: 4. Germline V gene lookup returns CDR1 SGDLS and CDR2 YYNGEE. The CDR3 here is CASSVTTSGAETQYF. CDR3 nucleotides: TGTGCCAGCAGCGTGACGACTAGCGGGGCAGAGACCCAGTACTTC.

This clonotype has only a few counts. The rearrangement links TRBV9 to TRBJ2-1, with TRBD2 matching over 9 bases. V lost 0 bases and J lost 9; bases outside the gene matches: 13. The CDR3 consists of 17 residues. Germline V lookup: CDR1 SGDLS, CDR2 YYNGEE. Written as DNA, the CDR3 is TGTGCCAGCAGCGTAGCTACTGTGCGGGGGGGCCTTGGTGAGCAGTTCTTC. Protein product: CASSVATVRGGLGEQFF.

This chain links TRBV12-3 or TRBV12-4 with TRBJ2-7, with 9 bases lining up with TRBD2. V was clipped by 7 bases and J by 2 bases; unmatched bases: 9. CDR3 size: 15 residues. The CDR3 sequence is CASNFSGRTAYEQYF. CDR3 DNA: TGTGCCAGCAATTTCAGCGGGAGGACGGCCTACGAGCAGTACTTC.

This clonotype was detected a few times. The chain is built from TRBV4-1 and TRBJ2-3; D possibly corresponds to TRBD2 (10 bases). Trimming left V 5 bases short and J 4 bases short, with 28 bases between. Germline CDR1 and CDR2: MGHRA and YSYEKL. CDR3 size: 19 residues. CDR3 amino acids: CASSNRQGGAAGGADTQYF. CDR3 coding DNA: TGCGCCAGCAGCAACCGACAGGGGGGCGCAGCGGGAGGGGCAGATACGCAGTATTTT.

Many counts were recorded for this clonotype. This chain links TRBV7-2 with TRBJ2-1; maybe TRBD2 (6 bases). Germline CDR1 SGHTA, CDR2 FQGNSA. The CDR3 is 13 amino acids. Between the trimmed V and J ends, which lost 8 bases and 2 bases, there was a span of 10 bases. The CDR3 here is CASGWTTYNEQFF. CDR3 in DNA: TGTGCCAGCGGTTGGACTACCTACAATGAGCAGTTCTTC.

This rearrangement joins TRBV6-2 or TRBV6-3 to TRBJ2-2; no definite D call. V was shortened by 6 bases and J by 3 bases, with 2 bases between the two germline ends. CDR1 is MNHEY, CDR2 SVGEGT, per germline. The CDR3 length is 11 residues. The chain's CDR3 is CASRDTGELFF. Written as DNA, the CDR3 is TGTGCCAGCAGGGACACCGGGGAGCTGTTTTTT.

The chain links TRBV10-3 to TRBJ2-3; 9 bases agree with TRBD2. V shed 2 bases, J shed 2 bases, and the junction held 5 bases outside the gene matches. CDR1 ENHRY and CDR2 SYGVKD come from the germline V gene. This CDR3 region has 16 residues. The CDR3 DNA reads as TGTGCCATCAGTGAGGGGACTAGCCGTTCCACAGATACGCAGTATTTT. It is translated as CAISEGTSRSTDTQYF.

In its sample, this clonotype was seen a few times. The genes are TRBV5-6 and TRBJ1-2; unclear D gene. Germline assignment: CDR1 SGHDT and CDR2 YYEEEE. This CDR3 has 14 amino acids. V lost 0 bases and J 4 bases, leaving 10 bases between the germline ends. The CDR3 is CASSLARMAYGYTF. In nucleotides, the CDR3 is TGTGCCAGCAGCTTGGCACGGATGGCCTATGGCTACACCTTC.

The chain couples TRBV7-8 to TRBJ1-1, with D possibly being TRBD1 (5 bases). Deletions cut 1 base from V and 11 bases from J, with 17 bases between. The CDR3 extends over 14 amino acids. Looked up from germline, CDR1 is SGHVS and CDR2 is FQNEAQ. The CDR3 nucleotides are TGTGCCAGCAGCTTAGGGGGACCGGTCTGGGAGGCTTTCTTT. The encoded protein is CASSLGGPVWEAFF. Drawing the rest from reference TRBV7-8 and TRBJ1-1, the complete variable domain is GAGVSQSPRYKVAKRGQDVALRCDPISGHVSLFWYQQALGQGPEFLTYFQNEAQLDKSGLPSDRFFAERPEGSVSTLKIQRTQQEDSAVYLCASSLGGPVWEAFFGQGTRLTVV.

This clonotype was seen many times. V and J are TRBV29-1 and TRBJ2-7; D unresolved. This CDR3 has 13 amino acids. Trimming shortened V by 6 bases and J by 0 bases, and 12 bases separated the two germline ends. The V gene's germline CDR1 is SQVTM and CDR2 ANQGSEA. CDR3 protein: CSVSLSSSYEQYF. The CDR3 DNA is TGCAGCGTCTCCCTGTCGAGCTCCTACGAGCAGTACTTC.

The CDR3 loop is CASSFLGRAYEQYF. CDR3 DNA sequence: TGTGCCAGCAGTTTCTTGGGGAGGGCCTACGAGCAGTACTTC. The chain joins TRBV27 to TRBJ2-7; the match to TRBD2 covers 7 bases. Trimming cost V 3 bases and J 2 bases; bases outside gene matches: 4. CDR1 and CDR2 (germline): MNHEY, SMNVEV (reference sequence). The CDR3 runs to 14 residues.

J is TRBJ1-3 and V is TRBV20-1; D gene ambiguous. Per the germline V gene, CDR1 is DFQATT and CDR2 is SNEGSKA (reference sequence). Trimming removed 7 bases at V and 1 base at J, with 11 bases between. The CDR3 runs 13 residues. CDR3: CSVKDGSGNTIYF. In DNA form, the CDR3 reads TGCAGTGTAAAGGACGGGTCTGGAAACACCATATATTTT.

This clonotype has only a few counts. The chain couples TRBV7-9 to TRBJ2-5; D may be TRBD2 (5 bases). The V and J ends lost 3 bases and 3 bases respectively, with 8 bases between them. The CDR3 has 13 residues. Per germline, CDR1 SEHNR and CDR2 FQNEAQ (reference sequence). The CDR3, as DNA: TGTGCCAGCAGCTTTTGGGGAGAAGAGACCCAGTACTTC. Amino acid sequence: CASSFWGEETQYF. Looking up the rest from reference TRBV7-9 and TRBJ2-5 gives the full variable domain: DTGVSQNPRHKITKRGQNVTFRCDPISEHNRLYWYRQTLGQGPEFLTYFQNEAQLEKSRLLSDRFSAERPKGSFSTLEIQRTEQGDSAMYLCASSFWGEETQYFGPGTRLLVL.

This clonotype occurred a few times. This chain connects TRBV4-2 to TRBJ2-7, with D hard to call. The germline V gene encodes CDR1 LGHNA and CDR2 YNFKEQ. V lost 1 base to trimming and J lost 9 bases, with 7 bases between them. The CDR3 consists of 11 residues. The CDR3 sequence: CASSQAGWQYF. CDR3 in DNA: TGTGCCAGCAGCCAAGCTGGTTGGCAGTACTTC.

This clonotype occurred a few times. V gene TRBV4-1 combines with J gene TRBJ2-1; perhaps D is TRBD1 or TRBD2 (5 bases each). The V gene lost 0 bases and the J gene lost 7 bases, with 16 bases spanning the gap. This CDR3 comprises 16 residues. The germline CDR1 and CDR2 sequences are MGHRA and YSYEKL. Here the CDR3 reads CASSQDEGSMKNEQFF. CDR3 nucleotides: TGCGCCAGCAGCCAAGATGAGGGGTCGATGAAGAATGAGCAGTTCTTC.

The rearrangement joins TRBV4-1 to TRBJ2-1; 11 bases line up with TRBD2. V was pared by 8 bases and J by 4 bases, with 7 bases of the junction left unmatched. The CDR3 covers 15 residues. Germline V gene data show CDR1 as MGHRA and CDR2 as YSYEKL. The CDR3 sequence: CASRLLAGVYNEQFF. DNA of the CDR3: TGCGCCAGCCGCCTACTAGCGGGAGTGTACAATGAGCAGTTCTTC.

Ten or more counts support this clonotype. This chain uses TRBV5-1 with TRBJ2-3; 14 bases agree with TRBD2. The junction had 9 bases not matched to a gene; V was cut back by 4 bases and J by 14 bases. The CDR3 runs to 14 residues. CDR1 is SGHRS and CDR2 is YFSETQ in the germline V gene. The CDR3 region is CASSGGLAGAPGYF. The CDR3 DNA sequence: TGCGCCAGCAGCGGGGGACTAGCGGGGGCCCCCGGGTATTTT.

This clonotype showed up many times. The V gene is TRBV7-3, the J gene TRBJ1-6; D is ambiguous. V was clipped by 5 bases and J by 6 bases, with 8 bases between them. The CDR3 is 13 residues long. Germline V gene lookup returns CDR1 SGHTA and CDR2 FQGTGA. CDR3 in amino acids: CASSPRGNSPLHF. CDR3 in DNA: TGTGCCAGCAGCCCCCGGGGTAATTCACCCCTCCACTTT.

This clonotype was seen only a few times. The chain links TRBV27 to TRBJ2-5; D is possibly TRBD2 (6 bases). The closer fit of TRBJ2-7 to the DNA end suggests the J call may be wrong. The CDR3 runs 17 residues. CDR1 is MNHEY, CDR2 SMNVEV, per germline (reference sequence). For the CDR3, the DNA is TGTGCCAGCAGTTTGTCAAGTAGCGGCATCAGTCGGGACGAGCAGTACTTC. Translating gives CASSLSSSGISRDEQYF.

The V and J genes are TRBV2 and TRBJ2-3; D remains unclear. From germline, CDR1 is SNHLY and CDR2 FYNNEI. The V end was cut by 6 bases, the J end by 7 bases, with 8 bases between. There are 11 residues in the CDR3. The chain's CDR3 is CASSRRYTQYF. Written as DNA, the CDR3 is TGTGCCAGCAGCAGGCGGTATACGCAGTATTTT.